One sample yielded the 23 T cell receptor beta chains listed below, sequenced in a study of blood T cell repertoires in COVID-19. Measured with immunoSEQ multiplex PCR; TCRdb has only the in-frame clones, and not every one. The data hold about 190,000 clones, with more than 60% observed a single time. Sequenced material: peripheral blood. The receptors originated from a woman between 50 and 59 years old with acute or convalescent COVID-19.

V is TRBV11-2 and J is TRBJ2-1; D not certain. The CDR3 spans 16 residues. Germline values: CDR1 SGHAT, CDR2 FQNNGV. V lost 7 bases to trimming and J lost 2 bases, with 18 bases between them. The CDR3 region has the DNA TGTGCCAGCACCAAACAACCCCCAGGAACCTACAATGAGCAGTTCTTC. Translation: CASTKQPPGTYNEQFF. Variable domain in full (rest from reference TRBV11-2 and TRBJ2-1): EAGVAQSPRYKIIEKRQSVAFWCNPISGHATLYWYQQILGQGPKLLIQFQNNGVVDDSQLPKDRFSAERLKGVDSTLKIQPAKLEDSAVYLCASTKQPPGTYNEQFFGPGTRLTVL.

This rearrangement joins TRBV10-2 to TRBJ1-1, with 10 bases aligning to TRBD1. Looked up from germline, CDR1 is WSHSY and CDR2 is SAAADI. The length of the CDR3 is 15 residues. Trimming took 3 bases from V and 5 from J; bases not matched to a gene: 6. For the CDR3, the DNA is TGCGCCAGCAGTGATCCGGGACAGGGGCGGACTGAAGCTTTCTTT. As protein: CASSDPGQGRTEAFF.

The J gene is TRBJ2-3, the V gene TRBV7-2; 8 nucleotides agree with TRBD2. Losses at the gene ends were 3 bases for V and 1 base for J; bases not matched to a gene: 0. CDR1 is SGHTA and CDR2 is FQGNSA in the germline V gene. This CDR3 region has 14 residues. Written as DNA, the CDR3 is TGTGCCAGCAGCTTTAGCGGGGGCACAGATACGCAGTATTTT. It is translated as CASSFSGGTDTQYF.

The CDR3 protein is CSVGQGAWEQYF. The CDR3 bases are TGCAGCGTCGGACAGGGGGCGTGGGAGCAGTACTTC. The chain recombines TRBV29-1 with TRBJ2-7; 11 bases agree with TRBD1. This CDR3 region has 12 residues. Germline CDR1 reads SQVTM; CDR2 reads ANQGSEA. Trimming removed 6 bases from V and 7 bases from J; junction bases left unmatched: 5.

The chain uses TRBV5-1 and TRBJ2-1; D is perhaps TRBD2 (6 bases). Trimming removed 4 bases from V and 1 base from J, with 18 bases in between. In germline, CDR1 is SGHRS, CDR2 YFSETQ. There are 17 residues in the CDR3. The CDR3 reads CASSPGVSKASYNEQFF. The CDR3 bases are TGCGCCAGCAGCCCGGGGGTCAGCAAAGCTTCCTACAATGAGCAGTTCTTC.

The chain joins TRBV4-3 to TRBJ2-2; D is uncertain. CDR3 length equals 13 residues. The germline V gene encodes CDR1 LGHNA and CDR2 YSLEER. Trimming cost V 0 bases and J 7 bases, with 6 bases left between them. CDR3 region: CASSQDTGGELFF. The DNA of the CDR3 is TGCGCCAGCAGCCAAGATACCGGCGGGGAGCTGTTTTTT.

The chain joins TRBV14 to TRBJ2-7, with D maybe TRBD1 (6 bases). Germline V gives CDR1 SGHDN, CDR2 FVKESK. This CDR3 has 13 residues. V dropped 3 bases and J dropped 7 bases, with 13 bases sitting between them. CDR3 sequence reads: CASSQAQGGEQYF. As DNA, the CDR3 is TGTGCCAGCAGCCAGGCACAGGGCGGTGAGCAGTACTTC.

The chain links TRBV5-1 to TRBJ2-2; D may be TRBD1 (5 bases). Looked up from germline, CDR1 is SGHRS and CDR2 is YFSETQ. V was clipped by 0 bases and J by 3 bases, with 12 bases between them. The CDR3 runs 16 residues. CDR3 DNA: TGCGCCAGCAGCTTGGCCGCCGACAGTTACACCGGGGAGCTGTTTTTT. Amino acid sequence: CASSLAADSYTGELFF.

The V and J genes are TRBV6-6 and TRBJ1-6, with a possible D match to TRBD1 (6 bases). The CDR3 is 15 amino acids. Trimming stripped 5 bases from V and 5 bases from J, with 13 bases between. Germline-derived CDR1 and CDR2 are MNHNY and SVGAGI (reference sequence). The CDR3 loop is CASSIQGTNNSPLHF. For the CDR3, the DNA is TGTGCCAGCAGTATACAGGGAACTAATAATTCACCCCTCCACTTT.

The V and J genes are TRBV6-5 and TRBJ2-1; 9 nucleotides agree with TRBD1. Germline-derived CDR1 and CDR2 are MNHEY and SVGAGI. V dropped 6 bases and J dropped 9; count of bases not matched to a gene: 12. This CDR3 spans 15 amino acids. The CDR3 sequence: CASRNRDRVHGEQFF. Written as DNA, the CDR3 is TGTGCCAGCAGAAACCGGGACAGGGTGCATGGTGAGCAGTTCTTC.

On this clone: One junction end disagrees with the germline gene, perhaps due to a read error. This chain links TRBV11-2 with TRBJ2-1; D remains unclear. The germline V gene has CDR1 SGHAT and CDR2 FQNNGV. There are 14 residues in the CDR3. The DNA of the CDR3 is TGTGCCAGCAGCTTAGATCGGTCCTTCAATGAGCAGTTCTTC. Translated, it gives CASSLDRSFNEQFF.

The J gene is TRBJ1-2, the V gene TRBV10-3, with a weak D call TRBD1 (6 bases). The germline V gene encodes CDR1 ENHRY and CDR2 SYGVKD. CDR3 length: 15 residues. Deletions cut 2 bases from V and 2 bases from J, with 12 bases between. DNA for the CDR3: TGTGCCATCAGTGAGATACCAGGGGCGAACTATGGCTACACCTTC. Protein product: CAISEIPGANYGYTF.

The gene calls are TRBV6-1 and TRBJ2-5; TRBD2 might be the D (5 bases). The germline V gene encodes CDR1 MNHNS and CDR2 SASEGT. Trimming left V 1 base short and J 0 bases short, with 9 bases between. The CDR3 loop spans 15 amino acids. The CDR3, as DNA: TGTGCCAGCAGTGAAGGTCTAGCCTACCAAGAGACCCAGTACTTC. Translating gives CASSEGLAYQETQYF.

This clone was recorded only once. This rearrangement joins TRBV27 to TRBJ2-1; 7 positions agree with TRBD2. This CDR3 has 13 amino acids. J lost 9 bases, V lost 7 bases, and 9 bases had no gene match. Looked up from germline, CDR1 is MNHEY and CDR2 is SMNVEV (reference sequence). In nucleotides, the CDR3 is TGTGCCAGCATAATTAACGGGGGGACTGAGCAGTTCTTC. Protein: CASIINGGTEQFF.

The V and J genes are TRBV6-2 or TRBV6-3 and TRBJ2-3, with D possibly being TRBD2 (5 bases). Trimming removed 5 bases from V and 8 bases from J, with 14 bases in between. This CDR3 contains 13 residues. Germline values: CDR1 MNHEY, CDR2 SVGEGT. The CDR3 here is CASSPLVEGTQYF. The CDR3, as DNA: TGTGCCAGCAGTCCCCTGGTCGAGGGTACGCAGTATTTT.

The chain recombines TRBV5-6 with TRBJ2-3; 7 bases align to TRBD1. This CDR3 spans 14 amino acids. The germline gives CDR1 SGHDT, CDR2 YYEEEE. J lost 7 bases, V lost 2 bases, and 7 bases had no gene match. The DNA for the CDR3 is TGTGCCAGCAGCTTAGGACAGGTCGGATATACGCAGTATTTT. This translates into CASSLGQVGYTQYF. Variable domain in full (rest from reference TRBV5-6 and TRBJ2-3): DAGVTQSPTHLIKTRGQQVTLRCSPKSGHDTVSWYQQALGQGPQFIFQYYEEEERQRGNFPDRFSGHQFPNYSSELNVNALLLGDSALYLCASSLGQVGYTQYFGPGTRLTVL.

This rearrangement joins TRBV3-1 (or the pseudogene TRBV3-2) to TRBJ1-5, with D unresolved. Germline V gene lookup returns CDR1 LGHDT and CDR2 YNNKEL (reference sequence). V lost 1 base, J lost 9 bases, and 10 bases lay in between. There are 13 residues in the CDR3. The CDR3 DNA follows: TGTGCCAGCAGCCAAGTAGGTGGAGGGCCCCAGCATTTT. Its protein is CASSQVGGGPQHF.

Concerning this clone: The same CDR3 can be traced to other DNA sequences in this sample. The chain uses TRBV3-1 (or the pseudogene TRBV3-2) and TRBJ1-2; D gene ambiguous. V lost 4 bases, J lost 1 base, and 7 bases lay in between. The CDR3 covers 13 residues. Germline V gene data show CDR1 as LGHDT and CDR2 as YNNKEL (reference sequence). This CDR3 is CASSLGSNYGYTF. Here the CDR3 DNA reads TGTGCCAGCAGCCTGGGGAGTAACTATGGCTACACCTTC.

This clone was observed a single time. The chain joins TRBV4-1 to TRBJ1-5; TRBD1 aligns across 8 bases. CDR3 size: 15 residues. The germline gives CDR1 MGHRA, CDR2 YSYEKL. V lost 4 bases, J lost 1 base, and 3 bases stayed unmatched. The CDR3 here is CASSRDRGSNQPQHF. CDR3 nucleotide sequence: TGCGCCAGCAGCCGCGACAGGGGAAGCAATCAGCCCCAGCATTTT.

The gene calls are TRBV30 and TRBJ2-2; tentative D call: TRBD1 (5 bases). The CDR3 contains 13 residues. Germline CDR1 reads GTSNPN; CDR2 reads SVGIG (reference sequence). Trimming cost V 0 bases and J 10 bases, with 12 bases left between them. The CDR3 here is CAWSVGRAEELFF. The DNA of the CDR3 is TGTGCCTGGAGTGTAGGCAGGGCCGAGGAGCTGTTTTTT.

To note about this clone: Other DNA sequences of this sample code for an identical CDR3. This chain links TRBV7-2 with TRBJ1-6; D call uncertain. This CDR3 has 15 amino acids. Germline V gene data show CDR1 as SGHTA and CDR2 as FQGNSA. Trimming took off 4 bases at V and 0 bases at J, with 7 bases between the two ends. Here the CDR3 reads CASSSPGSYNSPLHF. DNA for the CDR3: TGTGCCAGCAGCTCCCCCGGCTCCTATAATTCACCCCTCCACTTT.

The rearrangement uses TRBV14 and TRBJ2-7, with D maybe TRBD1 (6 bases). The V end lost 3 bases, the J end lost 3 bases, and 6 bases lay between the germline ends. The length of the CDR3 is 12 residues. CDR1 and CDR2 (germline): SGHDN, FVKESK. In DNA, the CDR3 is TGTGCCAGCAGCCAGGACAGCTACGAGCAGTACTTC. This translates into CASSQDSYEQYF.

The chain recombines TRBV10-2 with TRBJ2-7; D is possibly TRBD2 (6 bases). Germline values: CDR1 WSHSY, CDR2 SAAADI. The CDR3 sequence is 13 residues long. Trimming took 4 bases from V and 6 from J, leaving 13 bases between them. CDR3 protein: CASSAEGLGEQYF. CDR3 sequence (DNA): TGCGCCAGCAGTGCGGAGGGGCTCGGCGAGCAGTACTTC.